This T cell receptor (beta chain) was captured in a study of ipilimumab plus nivolumab after autologous stem cell transplantation. Across the study: Patients received a median of about five ipilimumab and 8 or 9 nivolumab doses.

Here immunoSEQ multiplex PCR was the method, and the copy in TCRdb shows in-frame clones only, minus some. The sample consists of around 45,000 clones, over 75% of them appearing once. With 0 bases removed from V and 6 bases from J, the gap between germline ends came to 11 bases. Germline-derived CDR1 and CDR2 are MRHNA and SNTAGT. The CDR3 runs to 14 residues. The source was PBMCs, collected in a trial of ipilimumab plus nivolumab as post-transplant consolidation. This clonotype originated in a male donor with multiple myeloma. V gene TRBV6-4 combines with J gene TRBJ1-2, with a possible D match to TRBD1 (5 bases). Here the CDR3 DNA reads TGTGCCAGCAGTGACTCACAGGCTTCGGATGGCTACACCTTC. This sequence encodes CASSDSQASDGYTF.